The 26 T cell receptor beta chains in this list originate from one sample, sequenced in a study of blood T cell repertoires in COVID-19 (dated by TCRdb to the early 2020s). The library was made by the immunoSEQ multiplex PCR assay. TCRdb took over this immuneACCESS table, retaining in-frame rearrangements with V and J assigned. Such tables are incomplete; in checked studies, under half of the missing clones stem from an unresolved V gene, and the remainder is unexplained. A total of 90,000 to 100,000 clones appear in this sample, around nine tenths of them only once. The biggest ten clones account for roughly 18% of the sample. Sequences were obtained from peripheral blood. The receptors shown here come from a woman aged 55-69 years with COVID-19, enrolled during active disease.

This clone was observed a single time. The genes are TRBV3-1 (or the pseudogene TRBV3-2) and TRBJ1-5, with D perhaps matching TRBD1 (6 bases). V dropped 6 bases and J dropped 7 bases, with 16 bases sitting between them. Germline CDR1 and CDR2: LGHDT and YNNKEL (reference sequence). CDR3 size: 14 residues. The CDR3 here is CASSPGGGGQPQHF. The CDR3 DNA follows: TGTGCCAGCAGTCCGGGCGGGGGCGGGCAGCCCCAGCATTTT.

This clone was counted between two and nine times. The chain joins TRBV4-3 to TRBJ2-2; TRBD1 is a possible D gene (5 bases). In germline, CDR1 is LGHNA, CDR2 YSLEER. V lost 0 bases to trimming and J lost 5 bases, with 13 bases between them. CDR3 length: 16 residues. The CDR3, as DNA: TGCGCCAGCAGCCAAGACAGGGTCTCCGGGACCGGGGAGCTGTTTTTT. Translated, it gives CASSQDRVSGTGELFF.

V and J are TRBV10-3 and TRBJ2-7; TRBD2 is a possible D gene (7 bases). Germline V gene data show CDR1 as ENHRY and CDR2 as SYGVKD. V was clipped by 5 bases and J by 3 bases, with 14 bases between them. The CDR3 covers 14 residues. In nucleotides, the CDR3 is TGTGCCATCAGTCAAGGGGGGGATCTCTACGAGCAGTACTTC. As protein: CAISQGGDLYEQYF.

This clone appeared a few times. This chain connects TRBV5-1 to TRBJ1-1; maybe TRBD1 (6 bases). There are 13 residues in the CDR3. Germline values: CDR1 SGHRS, CDR2 YFSETQ. With 5 bases removed from V and 4 bases from J, the gap between germline ends came to 12 bases. The DNA of the CDR3 is TGCGCCAGCAGGTCCGGGGACACCACTGAAGCTTTCTTT. Protein: CASRSGDTTEAFF. Using reference TRBV5-1 and TRBJ1-1 for the parts outside the CDR3, the full variable domain is KAGVTQTPRYLIKTRGQQVTLSCSPISGHRSVSWYQQTPGQGLQFLFEYFSETQRNKGNFPGRFSGRQFSNSRSEMNVSTLELGDSALYLCASRSGDTTEAFFGQGTRLTVV.

The chain couples TRBV24-1 to TRBJ2-1; TRBD2 is a possible D gene (5 bases). The CDR3 is 14 amino acids. The V and J ends lost 5 bases and 2 bases respectively, with 9 bases between them. Germline loops: CDR1 KGHDR, CDR2 SFDVKD. The CDR3 DNA reads as TGTGCCACCAGTGCTACCGGGACCTACAATGAGCAGTTCTTC. Translation gives CATSATGTYNEQFF.

The chain uses TRBV6-1 and TRBJ2-5; 7 positions match TRBD1. The CDR3 has 17 amino acids. Germline V gives CDR1 MNHNS, CDR2 SASEGT. The V and J ends lost 1 base and 2 bases, in that order; junction bases with no gene match: 10. The CDR3 region is CASSEDRGGRGQETQYF. In nucleotides, the CDR3 is TGTGCCAGCAGTGAAGACCGAGGGGGCCGAGGACAAGAGACCCAGTACTTC.

The chain recombines TRBV7-9 with TRBJ1-4; no clear D. V was clipped by 5 bases and J by 10 bases, with 20 bases between them. This CDR3 region has 15 residues. Germline lookup yields CDR1 SEHNR and CDR2 FQNEAQ (reference sequence). The CDR3 protein is CASSGRPTSEGKLFF. For the CDR3, the DNA is TGTGCCAGCAGCGGGAGACCAACGTCTGAGGGAAAACTGTTTTTT.

The genes are TRBV2 and TRBJ1-6; 10 positions agree with TRBD1. The J segment lost 10 bases and the V segment lost 6 bases, leaving 3 bases of the junction unmatched. The germline gives CDR1 SNHLY, CDR2 FYNNEI. The CDR3 is 13 amino acids. The CDR3 DNA is TGTGCCAGCAGGACAGGGGGCGTATCACCCCTCCACTTT. It is translated as CASRTGGVSPLHF.

This chain uses TRBV19 with TRBJ1-5; tentatively, D is TRBD1 (5 bases). This CDR3 is 15 amino acids long. Trimming left V 6 bases short and J 2 bases short, with 14 bases between. CDR1 is LNHDA and CDR2 is SQIVND in the germline V gene (reference sequence). The CDR3 here is CASSYDGTGNQPQHF. The DNA for the CDR3 is TGTGCCAGTAGCTATGACGGGACTGGCAATCAGCCCCAGCATTTT.

The V gene is TRBV5-1, the J gene TRBJ1-2; weak D call: TRBD1 (6 bases). This CDR3 spans 13 amino acids. V dropped 4 bases and J dropped 4 bases, with 11 bases sitting between them. Germline V gives CDR1 SGHRS, CDR2 YFSETQ. The CDR3 sequence: CASSQGPSYGYTF. CDR3 bases: TGCGCCAGCAGCCAGGGGCCCAGCTATGGCTACACCTTC.

The genes are TRBV3-1 (or the pseudogene TRBV3-2) and TRBJ2-3, with TRBD2 identical over 9 bases. The CDR3 runs to 17 residues. The ends lost 1 base at V and 5 bases at J; junction bases unmatched: 10. Germline V gives CDR1 LGHDT, CDR2 YNNKEL (reference sequence). CDR3 sequence: CASSQGREGGYGDTQYF. The CDR3 DNA sequence: TGTGCCAGCAGCCAAGGGCGGGAGGGGGGCTATGGAGATACGCAGTATTTT.

The rearrangement joins TRBV29-1 to TRBJ1-5; 7 positions agree with TRBD1. CDR1 SQVTM and CDR2 ANQGSEA come from the germline V gene. The CDR3 totals 13 residues. V gave up 6 bases and J gave up 7 bases; unmatched junction bases: 9. The CDR3 loop is CSVDEGGSQPQHF. CDR3 DNA: TGCAGCGTGGATGAAGGGGGCTCCCAGCCCCAGCATTTT. The full variable domain, its missing parts supplied by reference TRBV29-1 and TRBJ1-5, is SAVISQKPSRDICQRGTSLTIQCQVDSQVTMMFWYRQQPGQSLTLIATANQGSEATYESGFVIDKFPISRPNLTFSTLTVSNMSPEDSSIYLCSVDEGGSQPQHFGDGTRLSIL.

This chain joins TRBV12-5 and TRBJ1-5, with unresolved D. CDR1 and CDR2 (germline): LGHNT, FRNRAP. This CDR3 has 20 amino acids. Trimming removed 0 bases at V and 0 bases at J, with 21 bases between. DNA for the CDR3: TGTGCTAGTGGTTTGGTAATCCCGATCCGCGGAGAATATAGCAATCAGCCCCAGCATTTT. It translates to CASGLVIPIRGEYSNQPQHF.

The V and J genes are TRBV24-1 and TRBJ1-4; D not resolved. This CDR3 contains 15 residues. V shed 2 bases and J shed 0 bases, with 6 bases lying between them. Germline loops: CDR1 KGHDR, CDR2 SFDVKD. The DNA of the CDR3 is TGTGCCACCAGTGATTCCAGAACAACTAATGAAAAACTGTTTTTT. It encodes CATSDSRTTNEKLFF.

This clone has just one count. The CDR3 here is CASSLDRSVNSPLHF. The CDR3 nucleotides read TGTGCCAGCAGCTTGGACAGGAGTGTCAATTCACCCCTCCACTTT. J is TRBJ1-6 and V is TRBV5-5, with D perhaps matching TRBD1 (5 bases). V was trimmed by 0 bases and J by 7 bases, leaving 11 bases between them. The CDR3 has 15 amino acids. CDR1 is SGHKS and CDR2 is YYEKEE in the germline V gene (reference sequence).

This chain uses TRBV13 with TRBJ2-7; a possible D gene is TRBD2 (5 bases). CDR3 length equals 16 residues. Trimming pared 0 bases from V and 3 bases from J, leaving 15 bases between. Germline V gives CDR1 PRHDT, CDR2 FYEKMQ (reference sequence). CDR3 sequence reads: CASSLGLREHNYEQYF. The CDR3 nucleotides are TGTGCCAGCAGCTTAGGCCTCCGGGAACACAACTACGAGCAGTACTTC.

CDR3 residues: CASSLGWGLGGNTIYF. The CDR3 DNA reads as TGCGCCAGCAGCTTGGGTTGGGGACTGGGTGGAAACACCATATATTTT. The chain links TRBV4-1 to TRBJ1-3; maybe TRBD1 (5 bases). This CDR3 is built from 16 residues. CDR1 is MGHRA, CDR2 YSYEKL, per germline. V lost 5 bases to trimming and J lost 3 bases, with 17 bases between them.

The rearrangement joins TRBV7-9 to TRBJ1-2; weak D call: TRBD1 (6 bases). CDR3 length equals 13 residues. Germline lookup yields CDR1 SEHNR and CDR2 FQNEAQ (reference sequence). V lost 3 bases and J lost 4, with 9 bases in between. The CDR3 DNA sequence: TGTGCCAGCAGCTTTCAGGGGACCTATGGCTACACCTTC. It codes for CASSFQGTYGYTF.

The J gene is TRBJ1-2, the V gene TRBV6-6; TRBD1 matches at 9 bases. J lost 7 bases, V lost 5 bases, and 17 bases had no gene match. The CDR3 runs 17 residues. Germline V CDR1 and CDR2: MNHNY, SVGAGI (reference sequence). The CDR3: CASSPRTGEHSRGGYTF. The CDR3 bases are TGTGCCAGCAGTCCGCGGACAGGGGAACACAGTAGAGGTGGCTACACCTTC.

The V call is TRBV5-1, the J call TRBJ2-2, with TRBD1 matching 9 bases. The CDR3 covers 14 residues. J gave up 4 bases and V 5 bases, and 3 bases lay outside the gene matches. Germline V CDR1 and CDR2: SGHRS, YFSETQ. The CDR3, as DNA: TGCGCCAGCAGTGTGACAGGGGGCACCGGGGAGCTGTTTTTT. As protein: CASSVTGGTGELFF.

This chain links TRBV6-5 with TRBJ2-5; 8 bases are shared with TRBD2. The CDR3 runs 15 residues. Per germline, CDR1 MNHEY and CDR2 SVGAGI. The V gene end was trimmed by 6 bases and the J gene end by 5 bases; junction bases not matched to a gene: 11. This chain's CDR3 is CASSFSPGGRETQYF. CDR3 nucleotides: TGTGCCAGCAGCTTCTCCCCGGGGGGGAGGGAGACCCAGTACTTC.

The chain is built from TRBV7-2 and TRBJ1-1; unclear D gene. Germline CDR1 is SGHTA and CDR2 is FQGNSA. V was clipped by 1 base and J by 0 bases, with 9 bases between them. This CDR3 comprises 15 residues. CDR3 coding DNA: TGTGCCAGCAGCTTAGACAGAGTTATGAACACTGAAGCTTTCTTT. The encoded protein is CASSLDRVMNTEAFF.

In regard to this clone: Other DNA sequences of this sample code for an identical CDR3. This chain uses TRBV5-1 with TRBJ2-7; 8 positions agree with TRBD1. CDR3 size: 14 residues. Germline trimming cut 5 bases from V and 4 bases from J; bases unmatched to any gene: 8. Germline V gene data show CDR1 as SGHRS and CDR2 as YFSETQ. Here the CDR3 DNA reads TGCGCCAGCAGACCGGGGCAGGGGGCTTACGAGCAGTACTTC. Encoded protein: CASRPGQGAYEQYF.

The CDR3 loop is CASSLAGDRVGRYTF. CDR3 nucleotides: TGTGCCAGCAGCTTAGCGGGAGACAGGGTCGGCCGCTACACCTTC. The V gene is TRBV7-2, the J gene TRBJ1-2; TRBD1 matches 7 bases. Per germline, CDR1 SGHTA and CDR2 FQGNSA. The CDR3 is 15 amino acids. V lost 0 bases to trimming and J lost 9 bases; unmatched junction nucleotides: 10.

This clone has only a few counts. The rearrangement joins TRBV6-2 or TRBV6-3 to TRBJ1-4, with TRBD1 matching 12 bases. J was trimmed by 8 bases and V by 5 bases; bases with no gene match: 6. The CDR3 is 15 amino acids. Per germline, CDR1 MNHEY and CDR2 SVGEGT. For the CDR3, the DNA is TGTGCCAGCAGTGACCGGGACAGGGGGCTCGAAAAACTGTTTTTT. Encoded protein: CASSDRDRGLEKLFF.

The rearrangement joins TRBV20-1 to TRBJ1-1; D remains unclear. The CDR3 extends over 11 amino acids. Between the trimmed V and J ends, which lost 3 bases and 0 bases, there was a span of 2 bases. Germline loops: CDR1 DFQATT, CDR2 SNEGSKA (reference sequence). The CDR3 bases are TGCAGTGCTAGCATGAACACTGAAGCTTTCTTT. As protein: CSASMNTEAFF.